A single sample gave rise to the 16 T cell receptor beta chains below, sequenced in a study of OX40 agonist ivuxolimab in advanced cancers. TCRdb's copy holds only in-frame clones and misses some; the assay was immunoSEQ multiplex PCR. The table records over 80,000 clones, approximately 89% of them present only once. The source was CD4+ or CD8+ T cells sorted from blood, collected in a trial of the OX40 agonist ivuxolimab. These receptors were obtained from an adult with an advanced solid tumor such as melanoma, head and neck, liver or kidney cancer.

The chain has TRBV14 and TRBJ2-1; 12 positions match TRBD2. Germline V lookup: CDR1 SGHDN, CDR2 FVKESK. V lost 4 bases, J lost 8 bases, and 6 bases stayed unmatched. This CDR3 is built from 15 residues. The CDR3 nucleotides read TGTGCCAGCAGCCCACTAGCGGGAGGAGGCGATGAGCAGTTCTTC. It translates to CASSPLAGGGDEQFF.

This rearrangement joins TRBV7-3 to TRBJ2-3, with no clear D. CDR3 size: 14 residues. Trimming pared 5 bases from V and 2 bases from J, leaving 11 bases between. Germline V lookup: CDR1 SGHTA, CDR2 FQGTGA. The CDR3 sequence is CASSPTSNTDTQYF. Here the CDR3 DNA reads TGTGCCAGCAGCCCGACCTCTAACACAGATACGCAGTATTTT. The full variable domain, rest sourced from reference TRBV7-3 and TRBJ2-3, is GAGVSQTPSNKVTEKGKYVELRCDPISGHTALYWYRQSLGQGPEFLIYFQGTGAADDSGLPNDRFFAVRPEGSVSTLKIQRTERGDSAVYLCASSPTSNTDTQYFGPGTRLTVL.

The chain links TRBV5-1 to TRBJ1-1; TRBD1 aligns across 11 bases. This CDR3 has 16 amino acids. V shed 3 bases, J shed 1 base, and the junction held 5 bases outside the gene matches. Germline values: CDR1 SGHRS, CDR2 YFSETQ. The CDR3 loop is CASSYRDRGTNTEAFF. CDR3 DNA: TGCGCCAGCAGCTACCGGGACAGGGGGACGAACACTGAAGCTTTCTTT.

This clone has only one observation. The chain employs TRBV6-1 and TRBJ2-3; D is perhaps TRBD1 (5 bases). Per germline, CDR1 MNHNS and CDR2 SASEGT. Trimming left V 2 bases short and J 2 bases short, with 17 bases between. The CDR3 runs to 17 residues. CDR3 DNA sequence: TGTGCCAGCAGTGAATTTTCGGCAGGGAAGAACACAGATACGCAGTATTTT. Residues: CASSEFSAGKNTDTQYF.

The V gene is TRBV18, the J gene TRBJ2-1; D could derive from TRBD1 or TRBD2 (5 bases each). The CDR3 runs to 12 residues. Per the germline V gene, CDR1 is KGHSH and CDR2 is LQKENI. Trimming took off 2 bases at V and 10 bases at J, with 9 bases between the two ends. The CDR3 sequence: CASSPRGDEQFF. DNA for the CDR3: TGTGCCAGCTCACCAAGGGGAGACGAGCAGTTCTTC.

The chain has TRBV30 and TRBJ2-1; D tentatively fits TRBD1 or TRBD2 (5 bases each). Trimming stripped 0 bases from V and 7 bases from J, with 10 bases between. This CDR3 is built from 13 residues. CDR1 and CDR2 from the germline V gene are GTSNPN and SVGIG (reference sequence). CDR3 in DNA: TGTGCCTGGAGTGTTACGGGACGGAATGAGCAGTTCTTC. Translated: CAWSVTGRNEQFF.

The chain carries TRBV5-4 and TRBJ2-7, with D possibly being TRBD1 (6 bases). With 6 bases removed from V and 1 base from J, the gap between germline ends came to 11 bases. From germline, CDR1 is SGHNT and CDR2 YYREEE (reference sequence). This CDR3 comprises 13 residues. The CDR3, as DNA: TGTGCCAGCAACATACAGGGTTCCTACGAGCAGTACTTC. Translating gives CASNIQGSYEQYF.

As to this clone: Other nucleotide sequences from this sample produce the same CDR3. The chain recombines TRBV7-9 with TRBJ2-1; the D gene could be TRBD1 or TRBD2 (6 bases each). V gave up 6 bases and J gave up 4 bases, with 16 bases separating them. The CDR3 extends over 15 amino acids. From germline, CDR1 is SEHNR and CDR2 FQNEAQ (reference sequence). The CDR3 bases are TGTGCCAGCAGTCCGAGGGGGGCATTTTACAATGAGCAGTTCTTC. This sequence encodes CASSPRGAFYNEQFF.

J is TRBJ2-1 and V is TRBV7-9; 9 nucleotides line up with TRBD1. V shed 5 bases and J 3 bases; nucleotides not matched to a gene: 8. CDR1 SEHNR and CDR2 FQNEAQ come from the germline V gene (reference sequence). The CDR3 runs 16 residues. CDR3 sequence: CASSPRGQGFYNEQFF. As DNA, the CDR3 is TGTGCCAGCAGCCCACGGGGACAGGGCTTCTACAATGAGCAGTTCTTC.

The chain has TRBV19 and TRBJ2-1; perhaps TRBD1 as D (6 bases). V was shortened by 7 bases and J by 0 bases, with 16 bases between the two germline ends. The germline CDR1 and CDR2 sequences are LNHDA and SQIVND (reference sequence). The CDR3 has 16 amino acids. CDR3 nucleotide sequence: TGTGCCAGTACCTACAGGGAAGGGGGCTCCTACAATGAGCAGTTCTTC. Amino acid sequence: CASTYREGGSYNEQFF.

Details on this clone: One end of the junction does not line up with germline, which may come from a read error. The J gene is TRBJ2-7, the V gene TRBV28; D is unresolved. This CDR3 has 12 amino acids. Germline CDR1 MDHEN, CDR2 SYDVKM. CDR3 bases: TGTGCCAGCAGCCCATTGGAACCTCCGATATTCTTC. Its translation: CASSPLEPPIFF.

The rearrangement joins TRBV6-1 to TRBJ1-2, with D unresolved. The CDR3 runs to 13 residues. Germline V gives CDR1 MNHNS, CDR2 SASEGT. The V and J ends lost 0 bases and 7 bases respectively, with 9 bases between them. The CDR3 loop reads CASSEARVSGYTF. DNA for the CDR3: TGTGCCAGCAGTGAAGCCAGAGTTTCTGGCTACACCTTC.

The chain joins TRBV19 to TRBJ1-2; 7 bases agree with TRBD1. The CDR3 is 15 residues long. Germline V CDR1 and CDR2: LNHDA, SQIVND (reference sequence). After removal of 3 bases from V and 8 bases from J, the junction contained 12 bases not matched to a gene. The CDR3 spells CASSIGGQRGGGYTF. In nucleotides, the CDR3 is TGTGCCAGTAGTATCGGGGGACAGAGGGGAGGCGGCTACACCTTC.

The V call is TRBV16, the J call TRBJ1-2; D not certain. V lost 3 bases, J lost 5 bases, and 16 bases lay in between. CDR3 size: 15 residues. Germline V gene lookup returns CDR1 KGHSY and CDR2 FQNENV. The CDR3 region is CASSQDGIPRYGYTF. Here the CDR3 DNA reads TGTGCCAGCAGCCAGGACGGAATCCCAAGATATGGCTACACCTTC.

This sequence joins TRBV5-6 and TRBJ2-2; D call uncertain. The CDR3 has 14 amino acids. Trimming took 4 bases from V and 6 from J, leaving 13 bases between them. Germline V lookup: CDR1 SGHDT, CDR2 YYEEEE. CDR3 nucleotides: TGTGCCAGCAGCGTGACCGTATCTCCCGGGGAGCTGTTTTTT. Its translation is CASSVTVSPGELFF.

V gene TRBV7-3 combines with J gene TRBJ1-5; D is unclear. V lost 1 base and J 5 bases, leaving 6 bases between the germline ends. This CDR3 is 13 amino acids long. Germline CDR1 is SGHTA and CDR2 is FQGTGA. In DNA, the CDR3 is TGTGCCAGCAGCTTAAACGGAGATCAGCCCCAGCATTTT. Translating gives CASSLNGDQPQHF.